This T cell receptor beta chain is drawn from a study of T-cell memory formation after mild COVID-19 listed by TCRdb under 2021. With respect to the entire study: TCR sequence clusters from the two donors were found to be largely donor specific. Longitudinal TCRalpha and TCRbeta repertoire sequencing tracked T-cell clones expanding and contracting after mild COVID-19 in a couple of donors. Two young, previously healthy adult volunteers made up the cohort, one male and one female. Summary of the overall study and its limitations: Clones that contracted from day 15 to 85 showed balanced CD4/CD8 phenotypes, whereas a second wave of clones that expanded from day 15 to 37 leaned towards CD4+. Contracting CD4+ clones were located mainly in the CM and EM memory subsets, whereas CD8+ clones were found to be enriched in EMRA. SARS-CoV-2 specificity was not confirmed for the second-wave clones peaking on day 37. The study included only a couple of mild cases, and larger cohorts that include severe cases with pre-infection samples were judged to be necessary. Some responding clones were detected in pre-infection memory, suggesting pre-existing cross-reactive memory T cells joined the SARS-CoV-2 response.

For sequencing, an Illumina NovaSeq 6000 was employed. TCRalpha and TCRbeta cDNA libraries were built by 5'RACE with constant-segment primers, adding sample barcodes and unique molecular identifiers. Trizol reagent was used to extract RNA from every sample. The libraries were amplified in two PCR steps, and the second step added a second sample barcode and Illumina TruSeq adapters. Libraries were sequenced on an Illumina NovaSeq with 2 x 150 bp paired-end reads. The authors' analysis ran thus. With migec v1.2.7, reads were demultiplexed and then collapsed into UMI-guided consensus sequences. Using mixcr v2.1.11, UMI consensuses were aligned to TRA and TRB V and J templates and then assembled into clonotypes. A clonotype was counted as expanded or contracted only when both edgeR and NoisET called the clonotype significant, with the noise models trained on biological replicates. For edgeR calls, a false discovery rate-adjusted p below 0.01 and a log2 fold-change threshold of 1 were applied. PCA with hierarchical clustering of max-normalized trajectories of the 1000 most abundant clonotypes was used as exploratory dynamics analysis. The CD4 or CD8 phenotype of responding clones was assigned using the separately sequenced CD4+ and CD8+ repertoires. Through fastp at Q25 and MiXCR, TCRdb rebuilt clones from the public reads, retaining in-frame beta chains. Records with the same CDR3 protein are collapsed into one entry carrying the most frequent genes and DNA. The V and J calls and clone size come from TCRdb's table, not from the authors' own analysis. Within this sample are 40,000 to 55,000 distinct CDR3 sequences, with more than 10% of them counted one time only. The biggest ten clones account for approximately 24% of the sample.

The V end loses 0 bases and the J end loses 4 bases, and a stretch of 2 bases separates them. Inclusive of the bounding cysteine and phenylalanine, the CDR3 is 11 residues long. Only the CDR3 DNA is retained, 33 bases long and in frame from the first base. The CDR1 and CDR2 encoded by the germline V gene are SGHDT and YYEEEE. PBMCs were isolated by Ficoll-Paque density gradient centrifugation. Concerning this clonotype: What antigen it recognizes has not been identified. No base-level quality is on record; no much larger clone is a single base apart.

The receptor chain draws on TRBV5-6 and TRBJ2-7, with the D segment identity uncertain. This TCR was recovered from a man in his late teens or twenties who had mild COVID-19 (a few samples of this study predate the infection). The sample titles of this study are shuffled in the database, so cell type and time point are left out; the donor was told from shared clones. The sample taken for sequencing was PBMCs or a T cell subset sorted from them (not recorded which). The nucleotide sequence reads TGTGCCAGCAGCTTGGAATACGAGCAGTACTTC. This encodes CASSLEYEQYF.